This T cell receptor (beta chain) comes out of a study of blood T cell repertoires in COVID-19. As for the study in general: T cells, B-cell-depleted T cells, or PBMCs supplied cDNA or gDNA.

Authors' data handling: Nucleated cell number was recorded as an estimate derived from reference gene primer amplification. Some clones are missing from TCRdb's copy, which holds only in-frame ones; the method was immunoSEQ multiplex PCR. The V and J calls and the clone size are those of that table, but D and trimming were determined from the DNA. The repertoire has about 160,000 clones, approximately 91% of them found once; the top ten carry about 2%. Germline lookup yields CDR1 MNHEY and CDR2 SVGAGI. The junction had 4 bases not matched to a gene; V was cut back by 6 bases and J by 0 bases. CDR3 length: 15 residues.

The TCR comes from a man aged 18 to 29 with acute or convalescent COVID-19. Sequenced material: peripheral blood. The J gene is TRBJ1-3, the V gene TRBV6-5, with 8 bases matching TRBD1. The CDR3 region is CASRRQGSSGNTIYF. As DNA, the CDR3 is TGTGCCAGCAGACGACAGGGGAGCTCTGGAAACACCATATATTTT.